This entry is about one T cell receptor beta chain. Its antigen is not known. This specimen comes from a study of T cell responses to AZD1222 COVID-19 vaccine. As for the study in general: Pooling of second doses given at about 4 or about 12 weeks was done.

The assay was immunoSEQ multiplex PCR, and TCRdb's table has in-frame clones only and misses some. The sample has roughly 120,000 clones; 80% to 90% are singletons. The CDR3 sequence is 14 residues long. The V and J ends lost 5 bases and 1 base respectively, with 9 bases between them. Germline values: CDR1 LNHDA, CDR2 SQIVND (reference sequence). Study results and caveats: Per reports, nearly half of all spike-specific TCRs target regions that are unmutated in variants.

The rearrangement uses TRBV19 and TRBJ1-3, with D perhaps TRBD1 (6 bases). Material: peripheral blood, obtained on day 0 of AZD1222 vaccination. The sequence came from an adult in good health. CDR3 bases: TGTGCCAGTAGTGCAACAGGGTCTGGAAACACCATATATTTT. Protein sequence: CASSATGSGNTIYF.